The 13 T cell receptor beta chains in this list originate from one sample, sequenced in a study of T cell clones after liver transplantation. Profiling relied on immunoSEQ multiplex PCR, and the TCRdb table lists in-frame clones only, not all of them. The sample has about 120,000 clones, approximately 90% seen once. The material was CD4+ T cells from blood, obtained 12 months after liver transplant. The receptor set was obtained from a human patient who received a liver transplant. A share of the T cells may be of graft donor origin.

With respect to this clone: Sequence at one end of the junction differs from germline and may be a read error. The chain couples TRBV7-7 to TRBJ2-1; 14 positions agree with TRBD2. CDR1 and CDR2 from the germline V gene are SSHAT and FNYEAQ (reference sequence). This CDR3 contains 21 residues. The CDR3 loop reads CASSFRLGLAGGPSSYNEQFF. CDR3 in DNA: TGTGCTAGCAGCTTTAGGCTTGGACTAGCGGGAGGCCCGAGCTCCTACAATGAGCAGTTCTTC.

This clone has only one observation. This chain links TRBV28 with TRBJ2-1; D may be TRBD1 (6 bases). CDR1 and CDR2 (germline): MDHEN, SYDVKM. Trimming removed 6 bases from V and 8 bases from J, with 20 bases in between. This CDR3 spans 15 amino acids. In nucleotides, the CDR3 is TGTGCCAGCAGACCACATGGCCAGGGGTCCCATGAGCAGTTCTTC. Encoded protein: CASRPHGQGSHEQFF.

The chain has TRBV4-2 and TRBJ1-5, with 8 bases lining up with TRBD1. Germline lookup yields CDR1 LGHNA and CDR2 YNFKEQ. The CDR3 has 15 residues. V trimming: 6 bases; J trimming: 5 bases; junction bases outside the gene matches: 9. CDR3 region: CASSDDRGYDQPQHF. CDR3 nucleotide sequence: TGTGCCAGCAGTGACGACAGGGGATATGATCAGCCCCAGCATTTT.

This clone was seen a handful of times. V and J are TRBV7-6 and TRBJ2-7; 9 bases fit TRBD2. Germline trimming cut 4 bases from V and 6 bases from J; bases unmatched to any gene: 22. This CDR3 has 19 residues. Germline values: CDR1 SGHVS, CDR2 FNYEAQ. CDR3 in amino acids: CASSSHPGLGAGGPGEQYF. CDR3 DNA sequence: TGTGCCAGCAGCTCCCACCCGGGACTAGGGGCGGGAGGGCCGGGCGAGCAGTACTTC.

This clone was picked up one time. The chain carries TRBV28 and TRBJ2-3; 14 bases map to TRBD2. CDR3 length equals 18 residues. Germline CDR1 is MDHEN and CDR2 is SYDVKM. Trimming took 6 bases from V and 2 from J; bases not matched to a gene: 10. CDR3 amino acids: CASRHRLAGGSVTDTQYF. Written as DNA, the CDR3 is TGTGCCAGCAGACATAGACTAGCGGGAGGGTCGGTCACAGATACGCAGTATTTT.

The chain has TRBV29-1 and TRBJ2-5; the D gene is possibly TRBD2 (6 bases). V dropped 3 bases and J dropped 0 bases, with 8 bases sitting between them. The CDR3 length is 13 residues. Germline V CDR1 and CDR2: SQVTM, ANQGSEA. The CDR3 nucleotides are TGCAGCGTTGACACGGGAGACCAAGAGACCCAGTACTTC. Its protein is CSVDTGDQETQYF.

The chain carries TRBV2 and TRBJ2-1; the match to TRBD2 covers 13 bases. Per the germline V gene, CDR1 is SNHLY and CDR2 is FYNNEI. J gave up 8 bases and V 4 bases, and 5 bases lay outside the gene matches. CDR3 size: 15 residues. The CDR3 DNA reads TGTGCCAGCAGTGGAGGGACTAGCGGGGAGGATGAGCAGTTCTTC. Protein product: CASSGGTSGEDEQFF. Full variable domain (remainder filled in from reference TRBV2 and TRBJ2-1): EPEVTQTPSHQVTQMGQEVILRCVPISNHLYFYWYRQILGQKVEFLVSFYNNEISEKSEIFDDQFSVERPDGSNFTLKIRSTKLEDSAMYFCASSGGTSGEDEQFFGPGTRLTVL.

The chain uses TRBV6-5 and TRBJ1-6; the match to TRBD1 covers 9 bases. Germline-derived CDR1 and CDR2 are MNHEY and SVGAGI. The CDR3 extends over 14 amino acids. V was clipped by 5 bases and J by 7 bases; unmatched bases: 3. CDR3 DNA sequence: TGTGCCAGCAGTCCCGGACAGGGGAATTCACCCCTCCACTTT. It encodes CASSPGQGNSPLHF.

This chain joins TRBV2 and TRBJ2-7; D is tentatively TRBD1 or TRBD2 (5 bases each). Germline CDR1 and CDR2: SNHLY and FYNNEI. The CDR3 is made up of 16 amino acids. The V gene lost 7 bases and the J gene lost 3 bases, with 22 bases spanning the gap. CDR3 bases: TGTGCCAGCACCCAGCTCCCGGGGCAGGGACGCTACGAGCAGTACTTC. As protein: CASTQLPGQGRYEQYF.

V usage is TRBV7-9 and J usage is TRBJ2-1, with D perhaps TRBD2 (5 bases). Germline V gene lookup returns CDR1 SEHNR and CDR2 FQNEAQ (reference sequence). The V end lost 2 bases, the J end lost 6 bases, and 14 bases lay between the germline ends. The CDR3 consists of 15 residues. Here the CDR3 reads CASSLSGGWSNEQFF. The CDR3 nucleotides read TGTGCCAGCAGCTTATCAGGAGGTTGGAGCAATGAGCAGTTCTTC.

This rearrangement joins TRBV4-1 to TRBJ2-3; 8 bases agree with TRBD2. The CDR3 sequence is 16 residues long. Germline V lookup: CDR1 MGHRA, CDR2 YSYEKL. Germline trimming cut 2 bases from V and 3 bases from J; bases unmatched to any gene: 7. The CDR3 region has the DNA TGCGCCAGCAGCCAAATGGGCAGCGGGAGTACAGATACGCAGTATTTT. Its protein product is CASSQMGSGSTDTQYF.

The rearrangement joins TRBV7-6 to TRBJ2-1; TRBD2 matches 8 bases. J was trimmed by 9 bases and V by 5 bases; bases with no gene match: 0. This CDR3 region has 11 residues. Germline assignment: CDR1 SGHVS and CDR2 FNYEAQ. The CDR3 reads CASSRGGEQFF. The CDR3 DNA is TGTGCCAGCAGCCGGGGGGGTGAGCAGTTCTTC.

The chain joins TRBV18 to TRBJ2-1, with 10 positions matching TRBD2. Germline CDR1 is KGHSH and CDR2 is LQKENI. V dropped 1 base and J dropped 6; count of bases not matched to a gene: 9. The length of the CDR3 is 17 residues. This chain's CDR3 is CASSPLSGRGSSNEQFF. The CDR3 coding sequence is TGTGCCAGCTCACCACTGAGCGGGAGGGGGTCTTCCAATGAGCAGTTCTTC.